Sequencing of this T cell receptor beta chain was carried out in a study of CD8+CD57+ T cells in acquired aplastic anemia. Study background: Sorted CD4+ and CD8+ cells yielded approximately 3.4 ug of DNA on average. General study findings and limits: Found in both controls and patients were about 30 CD8+ CDR3 sequences.

CD8+CD57+ cell expansion had been shown by flow cytometry in patients chosen for sequencing. Each of the patients presented with severe acquired aplastic anemia. Patients were therapy-naive when their blood was sampled. The germline CDR1 and CDR2 sequences are SQVTM and ANQGSEA. V was trimmed by 3 bases and J by 6 bases, leaving 16 bases between them. The CDR3 loop spans 14 amino acids. This clonotype was detected ten times or more. No antigen is known for it. TCR beta VDJ and CDR3 profiles were obtained from a genomic DNA template. Each CDR3 protein is one row after TCRdb ran MiXCR on the reads. The sample has about 160,000 distinct CDR3 sequences, 71% seen once; the top ten hold approximately 42%.

This clonotype was sampled from a human donor with aplastic anemia. This rearrangement joins TRBV29-1 to TRBJ2-3, with D perhaps TRBD1 (5 bases). Material for sequencing was sorted CD4+, CD8+, or CD8+CD57+ T cells (not recorded which) from PBMCs. CDR3 nucleotide sequence: TGCAGCGTTGAGACCACACAGGATAGGGATACGCAGTATTTT. This gives the protein CSVETTQDRDTQYF.